A selection of T cell receptor beta chains follows, all from one sample in a study of T cells in tuberculosis. Clones were read by immunoSEQ multiplex PCR, and TCRdb kept only the in-frame ones, dropping some. The table has fewer than 40,000 clones, 94% seen once. Sample: PBMCs. The source of these receptors is a donor aged 10-29 years with latent tuberculosis or without tuberculosis infection. The CDR3 runs from the conserved cysteine through the conserved F or W. Fields, in order: clone size, CDR3 length, V gene, CDR3 protein. Clone size is given for some rows only: seen once, a few or many times, or a class if the clone is expanded.

clone_size: once
cdr3_length: 15
v_call: TRBV6-1
cdr3_aa: CASSRTGGTGWEQYF

clone_size: NA
cdr3_length: 16
v_call: TRBV30
cdr3_aa: CAWSAPGHRPDGTQYF

clone_size: once
cdr3_length: 13
v_call: TRBV30
cdr3_aa: CAWSVRGTGELFF

clone_size: NA
cdr3_length: 13
v_call: TRBV30
cdr3_aa: CAWSPNSGKPLFF

clone_size: NA
cdr3_length: 17
v_call: TRBV7-9
cdr3_aa: CASSLVFVRGRTGELFF

clone_size: NA
cdr3_length: 15
v_call: TRBV19
cdr3_aa: CASSRDRANTGELFF

clone_size: once
cdr3_length: 13
v_call: TRBV2
cdr3_aa: CASRLYSNQPQHF

clone_size: NA
cdr3_length: 12
v_call: TRBV6-5
cdr3_aa: CASSYRDTEAFF

clone_size: once
cdr3_length: 15
v_call: TRBV28
cdr3_aa: CASSLMTGMNTEAFF

clone_size: NA
cdr3_length: 12
v_call: TRBV29-1
cdr3_aa: CSVESLAGEQYF

clone_size: once
cdr3_length: 15
v_call: TRBV5-8
cdr3_aa: CASSLRGQSTDTQYF

clone_size: NA
cdr3_length: 15
v_call: TRBV27
cdr3_aa: CASSLDQGAGGEQFF

clone_size: NA
cdr3_length: 13
v_call: TRBV6-5
cdr3_aa: CASSFSGSYEQYF

clone_size: once
cdr3_length: 16
v_call: TRBV18
cdr3_aa: CASSPTWGQLDTEAFF

clone_size: NA
cdr3_length: 15
v_call: TRBV5-6
cdr3_aa: CASSLVGTARTEAFF

clone_size: NA
cdr3_length: 15
v_call: TRBV5-6
cdr3_aa: CASSLLEGMGDTQYF

clone_size: NA
cdr3_length: 17
v_call: TRBV4-3
cdr3_aa: CASSQDLLAGGPNEQFF

clone_size: NA
cdr3_length: 15
v_call: TRBV11-2
cdr3_aa: CASSRTFTAYNEQFF

clone_size: NA
cdr3_length: 15
v_call: TRBV18
cdr3_aa: CASSLGTRPRETQYF

clone_size: NA
cdr3_length: 15
v_call: TRBV19
cdr3_aa: CASSIGTGGAVGYTF

clone_size: NA
cdr3_length: 14
v_call: TRBV27
cdr3_aa: CASRRGGSNQPQHF

clone_size: NA
cdr3_length: 16
v_call: TRBV12-5
cdr3_aa: CASGSTRDRGTHGYTF

clone_size: NA
cdr3_length: 15
v_call: TRBV11-2
cdr3_aa: CASRQLAGVRNEQFF

clone_size: NA
cdr3_length: 20
v_call: TRBV27
cdr3_aa: CASSLISPPGQVPLNTEAFF

clone_size: NA
cdr3_length: 16
v_call: TRBV5-1
cdr3_aa: CASSPGTSGRADIQYF

clone_size: NA
cdr3_length: 16
v_call: TRBV10-2
cdr3_aa: CASSESRDRLTDTQYF

clone_size: NA
cdr3_length: 15
v_call: TRBV7-2
cdr3_aa: CASSFLRSGTGELFF

clone_size: once
cdr3_length: 15
v_call: TRBV4-2
cdr3_aa: CASSQAPLAAYEQYF

clone_size: NA
cdr3_length: 15
v_call: TRBV6-1
cdr3_aa: CASLRPGQGIYEQYF

clone_size: NA
cdr3_length: 12
v_call: TRBV6-4
cdr3_aa: CASSDATGVSTF

clone_size: NA
cdr3_length: 14
v_call: TRBV5-5
cdr3_aa: CASSEGQGGHEQFF

clone_size: NA
cdr3_length: 14
v_call: TRBV7-8
cdr3_aa: CASSVIRGSTEAFF

clone_size: NA
cdr3_length: 14
v_call: TRBV10-2
cdr3_aa: CASPRGGVNQPQHF

clone_size: NA
cdr3_length: 14
v_call: TRBV4-1
cdr3_aa: CASSLSVGANVLTF

clone_size: NA
cdr3_length: 9
v_call: TRBV11-2
cdr3_aa: CAKGDTIYF

clone_size: NA
cdr3_length: 13
v_call: TRBV2
cdr3_aa: CASSVQGNTEAFF

clone_size: once
cdr3_length: 13
v_call: TRBV28
cdr3_aa: CASRLGHIDEQYF

clone_size: NA
cdr3_length: 15
v_call: TRBV5-1
cdr3_aa: CASSLTSGREETQYF

clone_size: NA
cdr3_length: 12
v_call: TRBV7-9
cdr3_aa: CASSLLETEAFF

clone_size: NA
cdr3_length: 17
v_call: TRBV25-1
cdr3_aa: CASSLPGVDSGANVLTF

clone_size: once
cdr3_length: 16
v_call: TRBV4-1
cdr3_aa: CASSRRDSSTNTEAFF

clone_size: NA
cdr3_length: 13
v_call: TRBV10-3
cdr3_aa: CAISEALSYEQYF

clone_size: few
cdr3_length: 16
v_call: TRBV13
cdr3_aa: CASSLGWDRDAYEQYF

clone_size: NA
cdr3_length: 14
v_call: TRBV2
cdr3_aa: CASKSGRASETQYF

clone_size: NA
cdr3_length: 16
v_call: TRBV27
cdr3_aa: CASSNDRRVYKNIQYF

clone_size: NA
cdr3_length: 16
v_call: TRBV9
cdr3_aa: CASSVQQGIMNTEAFF

clone_size: NA
cdr3_length: 14
v_call: TRBV7-2
cdr3_aa: CASSLGHSTDTQYF

clone_size: NA
cdr3_length: 14
v_call: TRBV6-6
cdr3_aa: CASRDQGAQETQYF

clone_size: NA
cdr3_length: 11
v_call: TRBV11-2
cdr3_aa: CASSLGQRAFF

clone_size: NA
cdr3_length: 13
v_call: TRBV6-1
cdr3_aa: CASINSVNTEAFF

clone_size: NA
cdr3_length: 13
v_call: TRBV19
cdr3_aa: CASSPRRGSGYTF

clone_size: NA
cdr3_length: 14
v_call: TRBV5-1
cdr3_aa: CASSLRDSLSTQYF

clone_size: NA
cdr3_length: 13
v_call: TRBV11-2
cdr3_aa: CASSSSGRDTQYF

clone_size: NA
cdr3_length: 17
v_call: TRBV29-1
cdr3_aa: CSVEDRVAAPGGNEQFF

clone_size: NA
cdr3_length: 13
v_call: TRBV28
cdr3_aa: CASTQSGFGEAFF

clone_size: NA
cdr3_length: 14
v_call: TRBV5-5
cdr3_aa: CASSRTGGTYEQYF